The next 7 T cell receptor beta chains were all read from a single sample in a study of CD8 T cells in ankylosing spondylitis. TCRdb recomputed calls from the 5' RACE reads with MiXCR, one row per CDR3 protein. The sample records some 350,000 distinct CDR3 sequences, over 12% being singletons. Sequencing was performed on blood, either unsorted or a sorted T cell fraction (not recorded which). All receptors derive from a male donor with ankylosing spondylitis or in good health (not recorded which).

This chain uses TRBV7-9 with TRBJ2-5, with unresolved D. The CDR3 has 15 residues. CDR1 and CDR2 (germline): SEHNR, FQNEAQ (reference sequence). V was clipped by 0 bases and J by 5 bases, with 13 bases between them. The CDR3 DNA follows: TGTGCCAGCAGCTTAGCCGAGATAGAAGGGGAGACCCAGTACTTC. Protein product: CASSLAEIEGETQYF.

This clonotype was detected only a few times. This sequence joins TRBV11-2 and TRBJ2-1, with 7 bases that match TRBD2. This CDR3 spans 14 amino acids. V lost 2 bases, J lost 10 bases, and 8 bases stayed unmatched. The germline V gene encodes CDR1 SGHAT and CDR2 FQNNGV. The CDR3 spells CASSLRAGVLEQFF. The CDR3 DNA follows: TGTGCCAGCAGCTTAAGGGCGGGGGTATTAGAGCAGTTCTTC.

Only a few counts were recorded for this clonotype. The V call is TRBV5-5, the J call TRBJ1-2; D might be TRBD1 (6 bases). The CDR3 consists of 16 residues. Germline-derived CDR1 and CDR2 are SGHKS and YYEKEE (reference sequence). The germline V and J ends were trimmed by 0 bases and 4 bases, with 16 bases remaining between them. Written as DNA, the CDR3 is TGTGCCAGCAGCTTGGAACCAGGGGTTTATAGCTATGGCTACACCTTC. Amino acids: CASSLEPGVYSYGYTF. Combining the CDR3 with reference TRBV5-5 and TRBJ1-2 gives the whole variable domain DAGVTQSPTHLIKTRGQQVTLRCSPISGHKSVSWYQQVLGQGPQFIFQYYEKEERGRGNFPDRFSARQFPNYSSELNVNALLLGDSALYLCASSLEPGVYSYGYTFGSGTRLTVV.

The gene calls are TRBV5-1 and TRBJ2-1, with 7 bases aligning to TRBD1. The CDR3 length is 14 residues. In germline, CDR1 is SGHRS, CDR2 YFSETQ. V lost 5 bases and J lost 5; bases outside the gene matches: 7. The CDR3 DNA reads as TGCGCCAGCAGTTACTCACAGGGGAACAATGAGCAGTTCTTC. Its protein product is CASSYSQGNNEQFF.

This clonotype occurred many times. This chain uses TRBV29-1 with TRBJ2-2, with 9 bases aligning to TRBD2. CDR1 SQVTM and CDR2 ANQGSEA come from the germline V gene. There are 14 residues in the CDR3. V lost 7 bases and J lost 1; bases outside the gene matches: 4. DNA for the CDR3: TGCAGCGCAAGACTAGCGGTGAACACCGGGGAGCTGTTTTTT. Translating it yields CSARLAVNTGELFF.

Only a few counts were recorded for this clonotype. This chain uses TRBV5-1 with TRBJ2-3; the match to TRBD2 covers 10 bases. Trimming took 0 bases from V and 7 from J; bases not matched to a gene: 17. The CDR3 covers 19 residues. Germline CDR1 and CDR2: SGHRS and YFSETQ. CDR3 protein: CASSLGSSGSRDLKNTQYF. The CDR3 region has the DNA TGCGCCAGCAGCTTGGGATCTAGCGGGAGCCGAGACCTAAAGAATACGCAGTATTTT. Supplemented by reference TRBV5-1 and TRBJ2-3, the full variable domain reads KAGVTQTPRYLIKTRGQQVTLSCSPISGHRSVSWYQQTPGQGLQFLFEYFSETQRNKGNFPGRFSGRQFSNSRSEMNVSTLELGDSALYLCASSLGSSGSRDLKNTQYFGPGTRLTVL.

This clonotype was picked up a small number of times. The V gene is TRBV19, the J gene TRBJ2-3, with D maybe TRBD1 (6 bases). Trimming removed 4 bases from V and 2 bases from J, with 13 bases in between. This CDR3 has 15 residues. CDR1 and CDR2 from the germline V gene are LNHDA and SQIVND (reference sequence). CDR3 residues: CASSTGQLYTDTQYF. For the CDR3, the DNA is TGTGCCAGTAGTACAGGACAGCTTTACACAGATACGCAGTATTTT. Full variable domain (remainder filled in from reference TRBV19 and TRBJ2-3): DGGITQSPKYLFRKEGQNVTLSCEQNLNHDAMYWYRQDPGQGLRLIYYSQIVNDFQKGDIAEGYSVSREKKESFPLTVTSAQKNPTAFYLCASSTGQLYTDTQYFGPGTRLTVL.